Presented here are 13 T cell receptor beta chains from one specimen sequenced in a study of human T cells and chemical hapten exposure. Time point meaning: patch test 1, 2 weeks after DPC sensitization. Sample treatment: therapeutic diphenylcyclopropenone sensitization with weekly scalp DPC. Using its own MiXCR run on the RACE reads, TCRdb lists one record per CDR3 protein. This table holds roughly 72,000 distinct CDR3 sequences, 10% found once. The sample here was whole blood, taken in connection with sensitization to the hapten diphenylcyclopropenone (DPC). The receptors stem from a woman in her forties or fifties with alopecia areata. Some clones in this sample may be carry-over from other donors' samples.

A few counts support this clonotype. This chain connects TRBV4-2 to TRBJ1-2; no definite D call. This CDR3 comprises 14 residues. In germline, CDR1 is LGHNA, CDR2 YNFKEQ. Trimming removed 4 bases at V and 0 bases at J, with 9 bases between. The CDR3 is CASSPSDTNYGYTF. The CDR3 coding sequence is TGTGCCAGCAGCCCGTCCGACACTAACTATGGCTACACCTTC.

This clonotype was seen a handful of times. V and J are TRBV11-2 and TRBJ2-1; TRBD2 is a possible D gene (5 bases). V lost 3 bases to trimming and J lost 15 bases, with 21 bases between them. The germline V gene has CDR1 SGHAT and CDR2 FQNNGV. The CDR3 spans 14 residues. The CDR3 nucleotides are TGTGCCAGCAGCTTGAGGGCCTGGCGTCCCTCGCGGTTCTTC. Residues: CASSLRAWRPSRFF.

This clonotype was picked up a small number of times. This chain joins TRBV20-1 and TRBJ2-3, with 9 bases lining up with TRBD2. The CDR3 runs to 12 residues. Germline values: CDR1 DFQATT, CDR2 SNEGSKA (reference sequence). J was trimmed by 4 bases and V by 6 bases; bases with no gene match: 2. As DNA, the CDR3 is TGCAGTGCAAGCGGGAGGTCAGATACGCAGTATTTT. Translated, it gives CSASGRSDTQYF.

This rearrangement joins TRBV6-5 to TRBJ1-1; D is possibly TRBD1 (6 bases). Trimming cost V 1 base and J 1 base, with 10 bases left between them. The germline gives CDR1 MNHEY, CDR2 SVGAGI. The CDR3 loop spans 15 amino acids. CDR3 sequence: CASSYWGQTNTEAFF. DNA of the CDR3: TGTGCCAGCAGTTACTGGGGACAAACGAACACTGAAGCTTTCTTT.

This clonotype was observed a handful of times. J is TRBJ2-5 and V is TRBV7-2, with D tentatively TRBD1 (6 bases). The CDR3 runs 15 residues. Trimming took 6 bases from V and 0 from J, leaving 14 bases between them. CDR1 and CDR2 (germline): SGHTA, FQGNSA. The CDR3 region is CASSSDRLYQETQYF. The CDR3 DNA reads as TGTGCCAGCAGTTCGGACAGACTGTACCAAGAGACCCAGTACTTC.

This chain uses TRBV20-1 with TRBJ2-7; 10 bases are a match to TRBD2. The germline gives CDR1 DFQATT, CDR2 SNEGSKA (reference sequence). Trimming at V came to 3 bases and at J to 3 bases, leaving 5 bases not matched to a gene. The CDR3 sequence is 14 residues long. In DNA, the CDR3 is TGCAGTGCTAGTTATGGGACTAGCGACTACGAGCAGTACTTC. Translating it yields CSASYGTSDYEQYF.

This sequence joins TRBV6-1 and TRBJ1-1; D is perhaps TRBD1 (5 bases). Trimming removed 8 bases at V and 3 bases at J, with 16 bases between. Germline CDR1 and CDR2: MNHNS and SASEGT. The CDR3 contains 14 residues. CDR3 amino acids: CASERRGRYTEAFF. CDR3 coding DNA: TGTGCCAGCGAGCGAAGGGGTCGGTACACTGAAGCTTTCTTT.

This clonotype occurred many times. This chain uses TRBV28 with TRBJ2-5; 11 bases line up with TRBD2. CDR1 is MDHEN and CDR2 is SYDVKM in the germline V gene. After removal of 5 bases from V and 5 bases from J, the junction contained 10 bases not matched to a gene. The CDR3 is made up of 16 amino acids. The DNA for the CDR3 is TGTGCCAGCAGTCAAATAGCGGGAGGGCCCGCCGAGACCCAGTACTTC. Amino acids: CASSQIAGGPAETQYF.

This clonotype showed up just a few times. The V gene is TRBV7-2, the J gene TRBJ2-5; D not resolved. The V gene's germline CDR1 is SGHTA and CDR2 FQGNSA. The CDR3 contains 13 residues. The V gene lost 1 base and the J gene lost 3 bases, with 6 bases spanning the gap. CDR3: CASSLGPEETQYF. In DNA, the CDR3 is TGTGCCAGCAGCTTAGGACCGGAAGAGACCCAGTACTTC.

This clonotype was detected ten times or more. This chain connects TRBV20-1 to TRBJ1-4; perhaps TRBD1 as D (6 bases). The CDR3 is 12 residues long. Germline CDR1 DFQATT, CDR2 SNEGSKA (reference sequence). V lost 5 bases and J 3 bases, leaving 7 bases between the germline ends. CDR3 protein: CSAGTPNEKLFF. The CDR3 DNA reads TGCAGTGCTGGGACACCTAATGAAAAACTGTTTTTT.

In the case of this clonotype: At one end, the junction sequence differs from germline, possibly due to a read error. The rearrangement links TRBV5-6 to TRBJ2-2; 11 bases fit TRBD1. Germline lookup yields CDR1 SGHDT and CDR2 YYEEEE. There are 17 residues in the CDR3. The CDR3: CASSTRGQGANTGELYF. Here the CDR3 DNA reads TGTGCCAGCAGCACACGCGGACAGGGGGCGAACACCGGGGAGCTGTATTTT.

This rearrangement joins TRBV4-2 to TRBJ1-2; possible D gene TRBD1, 6 bases. The germline V gene has CDR1 LGHNA and CDR2 YNFKEQ. Trimming shortened V by 0 bases and J by 5 bases, and 16 bases separated the two germline ends. This CDR3 contains 16 residues. CDR3 DNA sequence: TGTGCCAGCAGCCAAGATCCGGCAGGGGAGAAGTATGGCTACACCTTC. Translated: CASSQDPAGEKYGYTF.

This clonotype has more than one count but fewer than ten. The rearrangement joins TRBV7-2 to TRBJ2-1; no clear D gene. Trimming removed 4 bases from V and 0 bases from J, with 19 bases in between. CDR3 length: 18 residues. Germline CDR1 reads SGHTA; CDR2 reads FQGNSA. CDR3 bases: TGTGCCAGCAGCTCATCCTCATTGGCCCTCCCCTCCTACAATGAGCAGTTCTTC. Translated: CASSSSSLALPSYNEQFF.